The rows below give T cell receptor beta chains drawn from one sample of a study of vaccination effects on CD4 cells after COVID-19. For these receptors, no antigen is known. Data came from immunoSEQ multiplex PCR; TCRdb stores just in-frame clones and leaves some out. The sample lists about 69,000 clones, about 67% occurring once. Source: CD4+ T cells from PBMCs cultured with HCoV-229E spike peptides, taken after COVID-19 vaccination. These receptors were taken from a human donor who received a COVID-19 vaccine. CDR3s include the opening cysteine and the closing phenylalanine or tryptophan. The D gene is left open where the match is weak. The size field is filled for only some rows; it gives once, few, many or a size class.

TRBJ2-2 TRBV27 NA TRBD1 TGTGCCAGCAGTATACAGGGGGCGCATACCGGGGAGCTGTTTTTT CASSIQGAHTGELFF
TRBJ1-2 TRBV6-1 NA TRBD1 TGTGCCAGCAGTGAAGGTAGACAGGGTCCCTATGGCTACACCTTC CASSEGRQGPYGYTF
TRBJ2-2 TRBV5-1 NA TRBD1 TGCGCCAGCAGTGACAGGGGAGGTGCCGGGGAGCTGTTTTTT CASSDRGGAGELFF
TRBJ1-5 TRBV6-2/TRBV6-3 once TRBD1 TGTGCCAGCAGATACAGACAGGGGAACAATCAGCCCCAGCATTTT CASRYRQGNNQPQHF
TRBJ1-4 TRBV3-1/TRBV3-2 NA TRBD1 TGTGCCAGCAGCCCCCGGGACAGGGTTTCAACTAATGAAAAACTGTTTTTT CASSPRDRVSTNEKLFF
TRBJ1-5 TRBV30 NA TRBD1 TGTGCCTGGAGCTTAACTCGCACAGGGGGCGGGTATCAGCCCCAGCATTTT CAWSLTRTGGGYQPQHF
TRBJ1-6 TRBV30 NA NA TGTGCCTGGGATTCCGTAGGGTCCTATAATTCACCCCTCCACTTT CAWDSVGSYNSPLHF
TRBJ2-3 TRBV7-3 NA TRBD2 TGTGCCAGCAGCTTAAGAGCGGGGGGACTCACAGATACGCAGTATTTT CASSLRAGGLTDTQYF
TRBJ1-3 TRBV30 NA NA TGTGCCTGGAGTCCTCCCTATCGACGCTCTGGAAACACCATATATTTT CAWSPPYRRSGNTIYF
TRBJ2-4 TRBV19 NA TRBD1 TGTGCCAGTAAAGCAGGGGGCGTCATCGACAAAAACATTCAGTACTTC CASKAGGVIDKNIQYF
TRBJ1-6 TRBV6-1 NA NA TGTGCCAGCAGTGAAGCGAGCCTTTCACCCCTCCACTTT CASSEASLSPLHF
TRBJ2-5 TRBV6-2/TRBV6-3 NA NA TGTGCCAGCAGTTACGAGGGACCAGTTGCGACCCAGTACTTC CASSYEGPVATQYF
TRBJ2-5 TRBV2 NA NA TGTGCCAGCAGTCTCAGACAGACTCAAGAGACCCAGTACTTC CASSLRQTQETQYF
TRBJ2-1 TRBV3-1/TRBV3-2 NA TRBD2 TGTGCCAGCAGCCAAGTCCGGGCGGGGGGGCCCGATGAGCAGTTCTTC CASSQVRAGGPDEQFF
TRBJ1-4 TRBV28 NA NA TGTGCCAGCAGTTTCGGGGGCGTTGAAAAACTGTTTTTT CASSFGGVEKLFF
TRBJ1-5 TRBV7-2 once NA TGTGCCAGCAGCTTAGGCATGAATAGCAATCAGCCCCAGCATTTT CASSLGMNSNQPQHF
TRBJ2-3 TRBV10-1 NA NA TGCGCCAGCAGTAGTACAGATACGCAGTATTTT CASSSTDTQYF
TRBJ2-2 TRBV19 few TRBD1 TGTGCCACCCTACAGGGGAGGAACACCGGGGAGCTGTTTTTT CATLQGRNTGELFF
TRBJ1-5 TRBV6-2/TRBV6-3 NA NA TGTGCCAGCAGTTACCGGGTAGAGAGGAATCAGCCCCAGCATTTT CASSYRVERNQPQHF
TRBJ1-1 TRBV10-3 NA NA TGTGCCATCACTACGACACCTAACACTGAAGCTTTCTTT CAITTTPNTEAFF
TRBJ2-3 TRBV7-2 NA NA TGTGCCAGCAGCTTCCGGGGGCCAGATACGCAGTATTTT CASSFRGPDTQYF
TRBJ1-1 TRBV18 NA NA TGTGCCAGCTCACCCCTAGACAGGAGCACTGAAGCTTTCTTT CASSPLDRSTEAFF
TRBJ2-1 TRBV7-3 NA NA TGTGCCAGCAGTCCAGGTAACTCCTACAATGAGCAGTTCTTC CASSPGNSYNEQFF
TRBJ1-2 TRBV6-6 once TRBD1 TGTGCCAGCAGTTACGCAGGGGGAGACTATGGCTACACCTTC CASSYAGGDYGYTF
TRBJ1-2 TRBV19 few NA TGTGCCAGTAGTATAAGTAGCCTAGGAGGCTATGGCTACACCTTC CASSISSLGGYGYTF
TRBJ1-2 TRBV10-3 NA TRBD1 TGTGCCATCAGTGAGCTAGCTTTAGACAGGGGGCTCGGCTACACCTTC CAISELALDRGLGYTF
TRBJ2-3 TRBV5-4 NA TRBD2 TGTGCCAGCAGCTCCGGACTAGCGGGGGGTTCTGAGACAGATACGCAGTATTTT CASSSGLAGGSETDTQYF
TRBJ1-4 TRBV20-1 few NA TGCAGTGCTAGTTTTGCGGGAGCTGAAAAACTGTTTTTT CSASFAGAEKLFF